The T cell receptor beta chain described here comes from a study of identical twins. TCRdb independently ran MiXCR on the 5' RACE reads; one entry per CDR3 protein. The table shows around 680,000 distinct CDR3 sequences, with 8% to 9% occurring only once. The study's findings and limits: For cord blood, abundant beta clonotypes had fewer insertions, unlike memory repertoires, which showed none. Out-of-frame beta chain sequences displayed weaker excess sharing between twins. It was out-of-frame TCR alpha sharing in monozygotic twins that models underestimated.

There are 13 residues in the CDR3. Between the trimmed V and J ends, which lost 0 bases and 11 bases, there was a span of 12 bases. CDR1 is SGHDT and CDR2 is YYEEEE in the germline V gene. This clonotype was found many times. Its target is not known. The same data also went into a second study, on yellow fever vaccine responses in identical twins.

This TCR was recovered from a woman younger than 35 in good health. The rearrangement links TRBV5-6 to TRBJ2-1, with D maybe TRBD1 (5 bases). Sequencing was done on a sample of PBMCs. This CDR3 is CASSLGTPQKQFF. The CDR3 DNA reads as TGTGCCAGCAGCTTGGGGACACCCCAAAAGCAGTTCTTC.